One and the same sample provided the 24 T cell receptor beta chains below, sequenced in a study of blood T cell repertoires in COVID-19. TCRdb's copy holds only in-frame clones and misses some; the assay was immunoSEQ multiplex PCR. The sample has 55,000 to 65,000 clones, 91% seen once; the top ten hold 8.6%. The specimen sequenced was peripheral blood. The receptors were sampled from a human donor in a cohort sampled during active COVID-19.

The V call is TRBV6-2 or TRBV6-3, the J call TRBJ1-2; the D gene is possibly TRBD1 (5 bases). Germline lookup yields CDR1 MNHEY and CDR2 SVGEGT. The V end lost 0 bases, the J end lost 3 bases, and 5 bases lay between the germline ends. There are 13 residues in the CDR3. CDR3 protein: CASSYSGDYGYTF. In DNA form, the CDR3 reads TGTGCCAGCAGTTACTCAGGGGACTATGGCTACACCTTC.

The V and J genes are TRBV5-4 and TRBJ2-5; D unclear. Per the germline V gene, CDR1 is SGHNT and CDR2 is YYREEE (reference sequence). The CDR3 is 13 amino acids. V gave up 0 bases and J gave up 5 bases, with 8 bases separating them. In nucleotides, the CDR3 is TGTGCCAGCAGCTTGGGTAGCCGGGAGACCCAGTACTTC. Residues: CASSLGSRETQYF.

The rearrangement uses TRBV9 and TRBJ2-7; 9 bases agree with TRBD1. CDR3 size: 15 residues. V trimming: 4 bases; J trimming: 2 bases; junction bases outside the gene matches: 7. Germline CDR1 SGDLS, CDR2 YYNGEE. Here the CDR3 reads CASSPTGQGPYEQYF. DNA of the CDR3: TGTGCCAGCAGCCCCACGGGACAGGGACCCTACGAGCAGTACTTC.

This clone was picked up one time. The V call is TRBV7-2, the J call TRBJ1-3; maybe TRBD1 (5 bases). Germline CDR1 reads SGHTA; CDR2 reads FQGNSA. This CDR3 is built from 18 residues. V was pared by 5 bases and J by 0 bases, with 20 bases between. CDR3 bases: TGTGCCAGCAGCCCCGAGGCTTCGACAGCGAGCTCTGGAAACACCATATATTTT. As protein: CASSPEASTASSGNTIYF.

The V gene is TRBV11-1, the J gene TRBJ1-2, with D possibly TRBD1 on 5 matching bases. Germline CDR1 and CDR2: SGHAT and FQDESV (reference sequence). V shed 5 bases and J shed 6 bases, with 16 bases lying between them. The CDR3 runs to 14 residues. The DNA of the CDR3 is TGTGCCAGCAGCGCCCACCCGGGGGGAGATGGCTACACCTTC. Translated, it gives CASSAHPGGDGYTF.

The chain employs TRBV30 and TRBJ2-5; the D gene is possibly TRBD1 (5 bases). CDR3 length: 17 residues. Trimming removed 4 bases at V and 7 bases at J, with 28 bases between. Germline V gene lookup returns CDR1 GTSNPN and CDR2 SVGIG (reference sequence). CDR3 in DNA: TGTGCCTGGACCTCACCCCTGGGGCCCCGTGTATTTGGGACCCAGTACTTC. Translating gives CAWTSPLGPRVFGTQYF.

A single count supports this clone. The chain joins TRBV6-5 to TRBJ2-7; D may be TRBD2 (5 bases). Per germline, CDR1 MNHEY and CDR2 SVGAGI. CDR3 length equals 15 residues. V was clipped by 6 bases and J by 1 base, with 16 bases between them. CDR3 sequence: CASRGRRSLSYEQYF. Here the CDR3 DNA reads TGTGCCAGCAGAGGCCGGAGGTCCCTTTCCTACGAGCAGTACTTC.

This clone is a singleton in its sample. This chain connects TRBV11-2 to TRBJ2-7; 10 nucleotides match TRBD2. CDR1 is SGHAT, CDR2 FQNNGV, per germline. The CDR3 is made up of 15 amino acids. The ends lost 4 bases at V and 1 base at J; junction bases unmatched: 4. The CDR3 DNA reads as TGTGCCAGCAGCTCCCTAGCGGGGGCATCCTACGAGCAGTACTTC. Protein sequence: CASSSLAGASYEQYF.

The J gene is TRBJ1-1, the V gene TRBV20-1; D is uncertain. Between the trimmed V and J ends, which lost 3 bases and 0 bases, there was a span of 5 bases. CDR3 length equals 12 residues. CDR1 is DFQATT and CDR2 is SNEGSKA in the germline V gene (reference sequence). CDR3 DNA sequence: TGCAGTGCTAGTTCCTTGAACACTGAAGCTTTCTTT. Protein product: CSASSLNTEAFF.

The CDR3 spells CASSLETGEGEETQYF. CDR3 DNA sequence: TGTGCCAGCAGCTTGGAAACAGGAGAGGGGGAAGAGACCCAGTACTTC. The chain joins TRBV5-4 to TRBJ2-5; possibly TRBD1 for D (6 bases). The CDR3 length is 16 residues. CDR1 is SGHNT and CDR2 is YYREEE in the germline V gene (reference sequence). V was pared by 0 bases and J by 3 bases, with 15 bases between.

The chain joins TRBV10-2 to TRBJ2-7; D is possibly TRBD2 (6 bases). CDR1 is WSHSY and CDR2 is SAAADI in the germline V gene. The CDR3 totals 14 residues. V shed 11 bases and J shed 2 bases, with 19 bases lying between them. The CDR3, as DNA: TGCGCCTCTAGGGACTCTCAAAAAGCCTACGAGCAGTACTTC. As protein: CASRDSQKAYEQYF.

This chain uses TRBV7-2 with TRBJ2-1, with 12 nucleotides matching TRBD1. CDR3 size: 15 residues. J lost 2 bases, V lost 7 bases, and 3 bases had no gene match. The germline CDR1 and CDR2 sequences are SGHTA and FQGNSA. The CDR3 sequence is CASIRDRGPYNEQFF. In DNA, the CDR3 is TGTGCCAGCATCCGGGACAGGGGGCCCTACAATGAGCAGTTCTTC.

The chain employs TRBV24-1 and TRBJ1-3, with a tentative D call TRBD1 (6 bases). Germline V CDR1 and CDR2: KGHDR, SFDVKD. The V and J ends lost 3 bases and 0 bases respectively, with 8 bases between them. The CDR3 runs 15 residues. The CDR3: CATSDPRGSGNTIYF. As DNA, the CDR3 is TGTGCCACCAGTGATCCCAGGGGCTCTGGAAACACCATATATTTT.

The chain is built from TRBV10-3 and TRBJ2-2; 8 nucleotides line up with TRBD1. V shed 8 bases and J 7 bases; nucleotides not matched to a gene: 3. The CDR3 covers 12 residues. Germline V gene data show CDR1 as ENHRY and CDR2 as SYGVKD. DNA for the CDR3: TGTGCCATCCGGACAGGGTTCGGGGAGCTGTTTTTT. It translates to CAIRTGFGELFF.

V and J are TRBV18 and TRBJ2-7; tentative D call: TRBD1 (5 bases). V was clipped by 3 bases and J by 2 bases, with 11 bases between them. The CDR3 runs 14 residues. The germline gives CDR1 KGHSH, CDR2 LQKENI. CDR3 sequence: CASSPLQGTYEQYF. As DNA, the CDR3 is TGTGCCAGCTCACCGCTCCAGGGTACCTACGAGCAGTACTTC.

This clone appeared once. The V and J genes are TRBV7-9 and TRBJ1-1, with D possibly TRBD1 on 5 matching bases. Per the germline V gene, CDR1 is SEHNR and CDR2 is FQNEAQ (reference sequence). The V end was cut by 1 base, the J end by 1 base, with 10 bases between. There are 15 residues in the CDR3. The CDR3 DNA reads TGTGCCAGCAGCTTAGACGGGGGGAAGAACACTGAAGCTTTCTTT. This gives the protein CASSLDGGKNTEAFF.

The V call is TRBV7-9, the J call TRBJ1-1; no reliable D call. This CDR3 contains 12 residues. Trimming left V 7 bases short and J 6 bases short, with 12 bases between. Germline assignment: CDR1 SEHNR and CDR2 FQNEAQ (reference sequence). CDR3 residues: CASITKAAEAFF. In DNA, the CDR3 is TGTGCCAGCATCACCAAGGCGGCTGAAGCTTTCTTT.

V usage is TRBV15 and J usage is TRBJ1-5, with 12 nucleotides matching TRBD1. The germline V gene has CDR1 LNHNV and CDR2 YYDKDF (reference sequence). CDR3 length equals 17 residues. J was trimmed by 6 bases and V by 5 bases; bases with no gene match: 11. CDR3 sequence (DNA): TGTGCCACCAGCTCCTTCCAGGGGGACAGGGGGCTTCAGCCCCAGCATTTT. This gives the protein CATSSFQGDRGLQPQHF.

CDR3 DNA: TGCGCCAGCAGCCAAGTTTCTTTCGGGGGGGCGGAGACCCAGTACTTC. Protein sequence: CASSQVSFGGAETQYF. This sequence joins TRBV4-1 and TRBJ2-5, with 8 bases that match TRBD2. The CDR3 runs 16 residues. The V gene end was trimmed by 1 base and the J gene end by 5 bases; junction bases not matched to a gene: 9. CDR1 and CDR2 (germline): MGHRA, YSYEKL.

The J gene is TRBJ1-2, the V gene TRBV5-5, with 10 bases identical to TRBD1. Germline V CDR1 and CDR2: SGHKS, YYEKEE (reference sequence). This CDR3 spans 13 amino acids. V shed 5 bases, J shed 8 bases, and the junction held 6 bases outside the gene matches. CDR3 protein: CASSMGTGEGYTF. CDR3 sequence (DNA): TGTGCCAGCAGTATGGGGACAGGGGAAGGCTACACCTTC.

The rearrangement joins TRBV29-1 to TRBJ2-5; maybe TRBD2 (7 bases). CDR3 length: 13 amino acids. Trimming stripped 4 bases from V and 1 base from J, with 10 bases between. Per germline, CDR1 SQVTM and CDR2 ANQGSEA. CDR3 in DNA: TGCAGCGTTGTCGGGGGGCTCCAAGAGACCCAGTACTTC. Protein product: CSVVGGLQETQYF.

The V call is TRBV5-1, the J call TRBJ2-2; 9 bases map to TRBD2. This CDR3 contains 15 residues. Per the germline V gene, CDR1 is SGHRS and CDR2 is YFSETQ. Unmatched junction bases numbered 4, after V lost 3 bases and J lost 4 bases. CDR3 region: CASSWGLAGTGELFF. The CDR3 coding sequence is TGCGCCAGCAGCTGGGGACTAGCAGGCACCGGGGAGCTGTTTTTT.

The chain joins TRBV5-8 to TRBJ1-3, with D tentatively TRBD1 (5 bases). The CDR3 runs to 16 residues. Trimming stripped 4 bases from V and 0 bases from J, with 14 bases between. In germline, CDR1 is SGHTS, CDR2 YDEGEE. The CDR3 nucleotides are TGTGCCAGCAGCCGACGTGACAGTTACTCTGGAAACACCATATATTTT. It specifies CASSRRDSYSGNTIYF.

About this clone itself: In the same sample, other DNA sequences code for this CDR3. This chain uses TRBV19 with TRBJ1-1; D not resolved. The V gene lost 3 bases and the J gene lost 4 bases, with 6 bases spanning the gap. The CDR3 contains 12 residues. Per germline, CDR1 LNHDA and CDR2 SQIVND (reference sequence). The CDR3 DNA follows: TGTGCCAGTAGTATCGGGGTCACTGAAGCTTTCTTT. Its translation is CASSIGVTEAFF.